Listed below are T cell receptor beta chains from one sample, sequenced in a study of T-cell memory formation after mild COVID-19. In TCRdb, the 5' RACE reads were re-called with MiXCR into one record per CDR3 protein. The sample lists some 320,000 distinct CDR3 sequences; roughly an eighth were seen once. The sample was PBMCs or a T cell subset sorted from them (not recorded which). The receptors were gathered from a young man who had mild COVID-19 (a few samples of this study predate the infection). Cell type and time point are not known. Both conserved end residues are part of each CDR3. The D gene is left open where the match is weak. Some rows have no size entry. The others give once, few or many, or a class for an expanded clone.

NA TRBJ2-5 TRBV18 few CASSPSLFQETQYF TGTGCCAGCTCACCATCCCTGTTCCAAGAGACCCAGTACTTC
TRBD1 TRBJ2-1 TRBV27 NA CASRQRPRTGENEQFF TGTGCCAGCAGGCAAAGGCCCCGGACAGGGGAAAATGAGCAGTTCTTC
NA TRBJ2-4 TRBV18 few CASSPRTNLAKNIQYF TGTGCCAGCTCACCTCGGACAAATTTAGCCAAAAACATTCAGTACTTC
NA TRBJ1-2 TRBV20-1 NA CSARAQPTNYGYTF TGCAGTGCTAGAGCCCAGCCCACTAACTATGGCTACACCTTC
NA TRBJ1-5 TRBV7-8 NA CASSLREVDSNQPQHF TGTGCCAGCAGCTTAAGGGAGGTGGATAGCAATCAGCCCCAGCATTTT
NA TRBJ2-3 TRBV6-2/TRBV6-3 once CASSRMTDTQYF TGTGCCAGCAGCCGAATGACAGATACGCAGTATTTT
TRBD2 TRBJ2-3 TRBV15 NA CAIRAGGRVSTDTQYF TGTGCCATTAGGGCAGGCGGGAGGGTTAGCACAGATACGCAGTATTTT
NA TRBJ2-1 TRBV18 few CASSPVGDEQFF TGTGCCAGCTCACCGGTGGGGGATGAGCAGTTCTTC
NA TRBJ1-3 TRBV15 NA CATSTGYYSGNTIYF TGTGCCACTAGCACAGGGTACTACTCTGGAAACACCATATATTTT
TRBD1 TRBJ2-3 TRBV4-1 NA CASSPTGGADTQYF TGCGCCAGCAGCCCCACAGGGGGCGCAGATACGCAGTATTTT
NA TRBJ2-2 TRBV3-1 NA CASSLGGDTGELFF TGTGCCAGCAGCCTTGGAGGGGACACCGGGGAGCTGTTTTTT
TRBD1 TRBJ1-6 TRBV7-8 NA CASSISGGSNSPLHF TGTGCCAGCAGCATATCAGGGGGATCTAATTCACCCCTCCACTTT
TRBD2 TRBJ2-3 TRBV20-1 few CSAKASGATDTQYF TGCAGTGCTAAGGCTAGCGGGGCCACAGATACGCAGTATTTT
NA TRBJ2-7 TRBV3-1 few CASKLASSYEQYF TGTGCCAGCAAGCTAGCCAGCTCCTACGAGCAGTACTTC
NA TRBJ2-2 TRBV20-1 NA CSARLPGSTGELFF TGCAGTGCTAGACTTCCAGGGTCCACCGGGGAGCTGTTTTTT
TRBD2 TRBJ2-1 TRBV10-3 few CAISDPGGDNEQFF TGTGCCATCAGTGACCCTGGGGGGGACAATGAGCAGTTCTTC
TRBD2 TRBJ2-3 TRBV7-2 NA CASTLAGLITTQYF TGTGCCAGCACCTTAGCGGGGCTTATAACTACGCAGTATTTT
NA TRBJ2-2 TRBV3-1 few CASSHRVANTGELFF TGTGCCAGCAGCCACCGAGTCGCGAACACCGGGGAGCTGTTTTTT
TRBD1 TRBJ2-7 TRBV6-5 few CASSLGQDSYEQYF TGTGCCAGCAGCCTCGGACAGGACTCCTACGAGCAGTACTTC
NA TRBJ2-5 TRBV7-2 many CASSLLPQGQTQYF TGTGCCAGCAGCTTACTCCCCCAGGGGCAGACCCAGTACTTC
TRBD1 TRBJ2-2 TRBV10-3 NA CAISNRGSAGELFF TGTGCCATCAGCAACAGGGGATCGGCCGGGGAGCTGTTTTTT
TRBD1 TRBJ2-6 TRBV12-3/TRBV12-4 few CASPGQGAGANVLTF TGTGCCAGCCCGGGACAGGGGGCTGGGGCCAACGTCCTGACTTTC
TRBD2 TRBJ2-1 TRBV6-2/TRBV6-3 many CASSLLAGGYNEQFF TGTGCCAGCAGTCTACTCGCGGGGGGCTACAATGAGCAGTTCTTC
NA TRBJ2-2 TRBV9 few CASSAAGGGGSAGELFF TGTGCCAGCAGCGCAGCCGGTGGAGGGGGGAGCGCCGGGGAGCTGTTTTTT
NA TRBJ2-4 TRBV4-1 few CASSQRAGPENIQYF TGCGCCAGCAGCCAGAGAGCGGGTCCGGAGAACATTCAGTACTTC
TRBD2 TRBJ2-4 TRBV12-3/TRBV12-4 few CASSQKGAGGIQYF TGTGCCAGCAGTCAAAAAGGGGCGGGGGGCATTCAGTACTTC
TRBD2 TRBJ2-5 TRBV5-1 NA CASSYSGGETQYF TGCGCCAGCAGTTATAGCGGGGGAGAGACCCAGTACTTC
NA TRBJ2-3 TRBV7-3 few CASSLYGLGVTDTQYF TGTGCCAGCAGCTTATATGGTCTTGGCGTCACAGATACGCAGTATTTT
NA TRBJ2-3 TRBV12-5 NA CASGPNTDTQYF TGTGCTAGTGGTCCAAACACAGATACGCAGTATTTT
TRBD1 TRBJ1-2 TRBV15 few CATRGQGEKGYTF TGTGCCACCCGCGGACAGGGGGAGAAAGGCTACACCTTC
TRBD1 TRBJ2-1 TRBV5-1 few CASSQGQGVSYNEQFF TGCGCCAGCAGCCAAGGACAGGGCGTAAGTTACAATGAGCAGTTCTTC
NA TRBJ2-3 TRBV6-5 many CASSYSKTDTQYF TGTGCCAGCAGTTACTCCAAAACAGATACGCAGTATTTT
NA TRBJ2-1 TRBV11-2 NA CASSWSSSYNEQFF TGTGCCAGCAGCTGGAGCAGCTCCTACAATGAGCAGTTCTTC
TRBD2 TRBJ2-1 TRBV12-3/TRBV12-4 many CASSSRLAGGRQFF TGTGCCAGCAGTTCCAGACTAGCGGGGGGGCGGCAGTTCTTC
TRBD2 TRBJ2-3 TRBV6-5 NA CASRPAGGFTDTQYF TGTGCCAGCAGGCCCGCGGGGGGGTTCACAGATACGCAGTATTTT
TRBD1 TRBJ2-7 TRBV18 NA CASSPLGTGPSYEQYF TGTGCCAGCTCACCTCTAGGGACAGGGCCCTCCTACGAGCAGTACTTC
TRBD2 TRBJ2-1 TRBV6-5 few CASSYWRGGLDSYNEQFF TGTGCCAGCAGTTACTGGCGGGGGGGATTAGACTCCTACAATGAGCAGTTCTTC
NA TRBJ1-6 TRBV7-2 many CASSLANVRNSPLHF TGTGCCAGCAGCTTAGCGAATGTCAGGAATTCACCCCTCCACTTT
NA TRBJ1-2 TRBV4-3 NA CASSQDPTGNYGYTF TGCGCCAGCAGCCAAGACCCCACAGGCAACTATGGCTACACCTTC
TRBD1 TRBJ2-3 TRBV7-9 NA CASRGQAGNPQYF TGTGCCAGCAGAGGACAGGCCGGCAACCCGCAGTATTTT
NA TRBJ2-1 TRBV7-9 NA CASSLLGHEQFF TGTGCCAGCAGCTTACTAGGACATGAGCAGTTCTTC
NA TRBJ2-5 TRBV7-4 few CASRGKETQYF TGTGCCAGCAGGGGGAAGGAGACCCAGTACTTC
TRBD1 TRBJ2-3 TRBV4-1 few CASSHLDRGSTDTQYF TGCGCCAGCAGCCATTTGGACAGGGGCAGCACAGATACGCAGTATTTT
NA TRBJ1-1 TRBV5-5 few CASRLNLNTEAFF TGTGCCAGCAGGCTTAATTTAAACACTGAAGCTTTCTTT
NA TRBJ2-1 TRBV29-1 many CSVERGATYNEQFF TGCAGCGTTGAACGGGGGGCCACCTACAATGAGCAGTTCTTC
NA TRBJ1-5 TRBV6-2/TRBV6-3 NA CASRAPGGHQPQHF TGTGCCAGCCGGGCCCCGGGGGGCCATCAGCCCCAGCATTTT
NA TRBJ2-5 TRBV5-1 NA CASRGAETQYF TGCGCCAGCAGAGGGGCGGAGACCCAGTACTTC
TRBD1 TRBJ2-5 TRBV6-5 NA CASSSTAGTAPETQYF TGTGCCAGCAGTTCAACCGCCGGGACAGCGCCAGAGACCCAGTACTTC
TRBD2 TRBJ2-5 TRBV19 many CASSPRGGETQYF TGTGCCAGTAGTCCCCGGGGGGGAGAGACCCAGTACTTC
NA TRBJ1-2 TRBV21-1 few CAPSDLKGGYTF TGTGCCCCGTCGGATCTTAAGGGGGGCTACACCTTC
NA TRBJ2-1 TRBV12-3/TRBV12-4 few CASVTGPSRYNEQFF TGTGCCAGCGTAACCGGGCCAAGCAGGTACAATGAGCAGTTCTTC
NA TRBJ1-6 TRBV10-3 NA CATGTENSPLHF TGTGCCACGGGGACGGAGAATTCACCCCTCCACTTT
NA TRBJ2-1 TRBV4-3 NA CASSQGISGLIFDNEQFF TGCGCCAGCAGCCAAGGTATCTCGGGTCTGATTTTCGACAATGAGCAGTTCTTC
NA TRBJ2-1 TRBV19 NA CASSIVTGGSYNEQFF TGTGCCAGTAGTATAGTAACCGGGGGCTCCTACAATGAGCAGTTCTTC
NA TRBJ2-7 TRBV12-3/TRBV12-4 NA CASSNPSYEQYF TGTGCCAGCAGCAATCCTTCCTACGAGCAGTACTTC
TRBD2 TRBJ2-1 TRBV7-9 many CASSLGAWTSGGDEQFF TGTGCCAGCAGCTTGGGGGCCTGGACTAGCGGGGGCGATGAGCAGTTCTTC
NA TRBJ2-4 TRBV15 NA CATSREVSGVLNIQYF TGTGCCACCAGCAGAGAGGTTTCAGGGGTGTTAAACATTCAGTACTTC